This is a list of T cell receptor beta chains from one sample in a study of cytomegalovirus exposure and HLA in healthy donors. Clones were sequenced by immunoSEQ multiplex PCR, and TCRdb holds only the in-frame ones, with some missing. The profile shows about 140,000 clones, about 74% of them singletons. The sequenced material came from PBMCs. All receptors derive from a man younger than 40 in good health and CMV-seronegative. The CDR3 runs from the conserved cysteine through the conserved F or W. D genes are given only for firm matches. Clone size is not always given. Where it is, it says once, few, many or a class for expanded clones.

clone_size d_call j_call v_call cdr3_aa cdr3_nt
- TRBD2 TRBJ2-2 TRBV5-1 CASSINSGSISGELFF TGCGCCAGCAGCATAAATAGCGGGAGCATTTCCGGGGAGCTGTTTTTT
- TRBD1 TRBJ2-2 TRBV7-7 CASSLVGQGSGELFF TGTGCTAGCAGCTTAGTGGGACAGGGGTCCGGGGAGCTGTTTTTT
- TRBD1 TRBJ1-1 TRBV9 CASSVTGTVNTEAFF TGTGCCAGCAGCGTGACCGGGACAGTGAACACTGAAGCTTTCTTT
- - TRBJ1-2 TRBV18 CASSPPSRFYGYTF TGTGCCAGCTCACCACCGAGTCGGTTTTATGGCTACACCTTC
once TRBD1 TRBJ2-1 TRBV6-1 CASRVQGAGYNEQFF TGTGCCAGCAGAGTACAGGGGGCCGGCTACAATGAGCAGTTCTTC
- - TRBJ2-7 TRBV6-6 CASSPALEQYF TGTGCCAGCAGCCCCGCACTGGAGCAGTACTTC
- TRBD1 TRBJ2-5 TRBV28 CASSGSGTVQETQYF TGTGCCAGCAGTGGATCCGGGACAGTCCAAGAGACCCAGTACTTC
few TRBD2 TRBJ2-2 TRBV5-1 CASSLGNSGSYTGELFF TGCGCCAGCAGCTTGGGGAATAGCGGGAGTTACACCGGGGAGCTGTTTTTT
- - TRBJ2-7 TRBV5-1 CASSAGPVSYEQYF TGCGCCAGCAGCGCGGGGCCCGTGTCCTACGAGCAGTACTTC
- TRBD2 TRBJ2-3 TRBV29-1 CSATLGAGTSTDTQYF TGCAGCGCAACCCTCGGAGCGGGAACTAGCACAGATACGCAGTATTTT
- - TRBJ1-5 TRBV19 CASSTGFGSNQPQHF TGTGCCAGTTCTACAGGGTTTGGCAGCAATCAGCCCCAGCATTTT
- TRBD2 TRBJ2-1 TRBV7-9 CASTSLGVAGDSYNEQFF TGTGCCAGCACCTCCCTGGGGGTAGCGGGAGACTCCTACAATGAGCAGTTCTTC
- - TRBJ1-1 TRBV13 CASSLGGGWEAFF TGTGCCAGCAGCTTAGGCGGTGGTTGGGAGGCTTTCTTT
few TRBD1 TRBJ1-1 TRBV4-1 CASSQGDRNTEAFF TGCGCCAGCAGCCAAGGGGACAGGAACACTGAAGCTTTCTTT
- - TRBJ2-3 TRBV5-1 CASSQPNRYTSTDTQYF TGCGCCAGCAGCCAACCCAACAGGTATACTAGCACAGATACGCAGTATTTT
- - TRBJ2-5 TRBV14 CASSQGQYQETQYF TGTGCCAGCAGCCAAGGACAGTACCAAGAGACCCAGTACTTC
- - TRBJ2-1 TRBV7-8 CASSLAGREGPYNEQFF TGTGCCAGCAGCTTAGCGGGCCGGGAAGGGCCCTACAATGAGCAGTTCTTC
- TRBD1 TRBJ2-7 TRBV28 CASSQRTGGSYEQYF TGTGCCAGCAGCCAACGGACAGGGGGCTCCTACGAGCAGTACTTC
few - TRBJ2-7 TRBV5-1 CASSPVVGASYEQYF TGCGCCAGCAGCCCAGTCGTGGGAGCCTCCTACGAGCAGTACTTC
- TRBD1 TRBJ2-7 TRBV7-3 CASSLIPGQGTYEQYF TGTGCCAGCAGCTTAATTCCGGGACAGGGGACCTACGAGCAGTACTTC
- TRBD1 TRBJ2-7 TRBV27 CASSPGTGKSSYEQYF TGTGCCAGCAGCCCCGGGACAGGGAAGAGCTCCTACGAGCAGTACTTC
once - TRBJ2-1 TRBV19 CASSIGTVGQFF TGTGCCAGTAGTATAGGGACTGTTGGGCAGTTCTTC
- TRBD1 TRBJ1-1 TRBV5-1 CASSARQGPGEAFF TGCGCCAGCAGCGCAAGACAGGGTCCTGGTGAAGCTTTCTTT
- TRBD1 TRBJ1-2 TRBV27 CASSLRGQESYGYTF TGTGCCAGCAGTTTGCGGGGACAGGAGAGCTATGGCTACACCTTC
- - TRBJ2-1 TRBV7-9 CASSFPGTSSSYNEQFF TGTGCCAGCAGCTTCCCCGGGACTTCAAGCTCCTACAATGAGCAGTTCTTC
- TRBD1 TRBJ2-7 TRBV11-2 CASSSPGTGSFYEQYF TGTGCCAGCAGCTCCCCCGGGACAGGGTCATTCTACGAGCAGTACTTC
- - TRBJ1-2 TRBV10-3 CAISESGYPANYGYTF TGTGCCATCAGTGAATCAGGGTACCCAGCTAACTATGGCTACACCTTC
- - TRBJ1-1 TRBV19 CASSIVAGNTEAFF TGTGCCAGTAGTATAGTCGCGGGGAACACTGAAGCTTTCTTT
- TRBD2 TRBJ2-7 TRBV7-8 CASSTRLAVKNYEQYF TGTGCCAGCAGCACCCGACTAGCGGTGAAAAACTACGAGCAGTACTTC
- - TRBJ1-2 TRBV2 CASSEAGGPGYGYTF TGTGCCAGCAGTGAAGCGGGGGGGCCAGGCTATGGCTACACCTTC
- - TRBJ2-7 TRBV5-4 CATTMAGSYEQYF TGTGCCACAACCATGGCAGGATCCTACGAGCAGTACTTC
- TRBD1 TRBJ2-7 TRBV7-9 CASSNDRGSYEQYF TGTGCCAGCAGCAACGACAGGGGGAGCTACGAGCAGTACTTC
- - TRBJ1-5 TRBV6-1 CASSEWGGNQPQHF TGTGCCAGCAGTGAATGGGGGGGGAATCAGCCCCAGCATTTT
- - TRBJ2-3 TRBV9 CASSVGGVWADTQYF TGTGCCAGCAGCGTAGGGGGAGTTTGGGCAGATACGCAGTATTTT
- - TRBJ2-1 TRBV9 CASSVGGSHHNEQFF TGTGCCAGCAGCGTAGGAGGCAGCCACCACAATGAGCAGTTCTTC